Each of the 13 T cell receptor beta chains below was sequenced from the same sample in a study of Ad26.COV2.S vaccination and SARS-CoV-2 variants. Data came from immunoSEQ multiplex PCR; TCRdb stores just in-frame clones and leaves some out. Among approximately 340,000 clones listed, about 91% were seen once. The specimen comprised peripheral blood, sampled after recovery from COVID-19. Every receptor here comes from a human donor who had recovered from COVID-19.

V usage is TRBV7-2 and J usage is TRBJ2-3, with TRBD1 as a possible D gene (5 bases). CDR1 SGHTA and CDR2 FQGNSA come from the germline V gene. V was trimmed by 3 bases and J by 1 base, leaving 5 bases between them. The CDR3 sequence is 13 residues long. The chain's CDR3 is CASSFRGTDTQYF. CDR3 in DNA: TGTGCCAGCAGCTTCAGGGGCACAGATACGCAGTATTTT.

This chain links TRBV12-1 with TRBJ1-3. TRBV12-1 is a listed pseudogene. The CDR3 length is 16 residues. In DNA, the CDR3 is TGTGCCAGCAGCCCTAAGAAAAGATCTCCTGGAAACACCATATATTTT. Translating gives CASSPKKRSPGNTIYF.

The rearrangement links TRBV27 to TRBJ2-2; D not resolved. Germline V gives CDR1 MNHEY, CDR2 SMNVEV (reference sequence). The CDR3 is 14 residues long. With 2 bases removed from V and 7 bases from J, the gap between germline ends came to 11 bases. The CDR3 loop reads CASSLGGEVGELFF. The CDR3 nucleotides are TGTGCCAGCAGTTTAGGTGGGGAAGTCGGGGAGCTGTTTTTT.

The CDR3 DNA is TGTGCCAGCAGCGGGAACAGGGGTGAACAAGAGACCCAGTACTTC. Translating it yields CASSGNRGEQETQYF. V usage is TRBV9 and J usage is TRBJ2-5; TRBD1 agrees at 7 bases. The V and J ends lost 3 bases and 2 bases, in that order; junction bases with no gene match: 7. In germline, CDR1 is SGDLS, CDR2 YYNGEE. CDR3 size: 15 residues.

The chain combines TRBV9 with TRBJ2-7; D is ambiguous. This CDR3 comprises 13 residues. V was trimmed by 0 bases and J by 6 bases, leaving 10 bases between them. The germline CDR1 and CDR2 sequences are SGDLS and YYNGEE. CDR3 in DNA: TGTGCCAGCAGCGTAGATCAGTGGCGCGAGCAGTACTTC. It specifies CASSVDQWREQYF.

This clone was detected only once. The CDR3 DNA reads as TGCGCCAGCAGCTCCCTAGCGTTGGGGGGTTCAGATACGCAGTATTTT. Translating it yields CASSSLALGGSDTQYF. The chain has TRBV5-1 and TRBJ2-3; a weak D match, TRBD2 (6 bases). V dropped 3 bases and J dropped 4 bases, with 18 bases sitting between them. This CDR3 is built from 16 residues. Germline CDR1 and CDR2: SGHRS and YFSETQ.

This chain links TRBV16 with TRBJ1-2; 7 nucleotides match TRBD1. The CDR3 is made up of 17 amino acids. In germline, CDR1 is KGHSY, CDR2 FQNENV. V shed 4 bases, J shed 1 base, and the junction held 12 bases outside the gene matches. The CDR3 loop reads CASSPPGQLGLNYGYTF. As DNA, the CDR3 is TGTGCCAGCAGCCCGCCGGGACAGCTGGGCCTTAACTATGGCTACACCTTC.

The chain has TRBV10-3 and TRBJ2-1; no definite D call. The CDR3 extends over 12 amino acids. Looked up from germline, CDR1 is ENHRY and CDR2 is SYGVKD. The V end lost 7 bases, the J end lost 5 bases, and 9 bases lay between the germline ends. This CDR3 reads CAITDPNNEQFF. The DNA for the CDR3 is TGTGCCATCACAGATCCGAACAATGAGCAGTTCTTC.

The chain is built from TRBV24-1 and TRBJ1-2; 9 nucleotides agree with TRBD1. Looked up from germline, CDR1 is KGHDR and CDR2 is SFDVKD. The CDR3 consists of 13 residues. Trimming took 2 bases from V and 14 from J; bases not matched to a gene: 8. The CDR3 region is CATSDWTGEKVTF. The CDR3 nucleotides are TGTGCCACCAGTGATTGGACAGGGGAAAAGGTTACCTTC.

A single count supports this clone. V and J are TRBV2 and TRBJ1-3; D call uncertain. This CDR3 has 16 residues. Germline V gene sequence: CDR1 SNHLY, CDR2 FYNNEI. V gave up 2 bases and J gave up 0 bases, with 11 bases separating them. The CDR3 protein is CASSELRVRSGNTIYF. CDR3 coding DNA: TGTGCCAGCAGTGAACTCCGGGTCCGCTCTGGAAACACCATATATTTT.

The chain recombines TRBV14 with TRBJ1-1; weak D call: TRBD1 (6 bases). Trimming pared 2 bases from V and 6 bases from J, leaving 13 bases between. Germline V gene lookup returns CDR1 SGHDN and CDR2 FVKESK. The CDR3 is 14 amino acids. CDR3 in amino acids: CASSQHITGPEAFF. DNA for the CDR3: TGTGCCAGCAGCCAACATATTACAGGGCCTGAAGCTTTCTTT.

The chain links TRBV10-3 to TRBJ1-4, with 8 bases matching TRBD1. V lost 0 bases to trimming and J lost 4 bases; unmatched junction nucleotides: 4. Germline assignment: CDR1 ENHRY and CDR2 SYGVKD. CDR3 length equals 16 residues. The CDR3 region has the DNA TGTGCCATCAGTGAGTCCCAGGGGGCCTTTAATGAAAAACTGTTTTTT. Its protein product is CAISESQGAFNEKLFF.

J is TRBJ2-3 and V is TRBV10-2; no clear D. The length of the CDR3 is 13 residues. Trimming stripped 0 bases from V and 2 bases from J, with 3 bases between. Germline loops: CDR1 WSHSY, CDR2 SAAADI. As DNA, the CDR3 is TGCGCCAGCAGTGAGTCTCTCACAGATACGCAGTATTTT. This encodes CASSESLTDTQYF.